What follows are 11 T cell receptor beta chains derived from one specimen sequenced in a study of cytomegalovirus exposure and HLA in healthy donors. Profiled with immunoSEQ multiplex PCR; TCRdb holds only in-frame clones, not every one. Of some 120,000 clones in the sample, roughly nine tenths were seen once. Sequencing was carried out using PBMCs. These receptors came from a woman under 30 in good health and CMV-seronegative.

The chain is built from TRBV18 and TRBJ2-1; tentatively, D is TRBD1 (6 bases). Trimming took off 0 bases at V and 8 bases at J, with 17 bases between the two ends. The CDR3 extends over 16 amino acids. Germline CDR1 is KGHSH and CDR2 is LQKENI. The CDR3 sequence is CASSPPGQGQGDEQFF. CDR3 in DNA: TGTGCCAGCTCACCACCGGGGCAGGGGCAAGGCGATGAGCAGTTCTTC.

The J gene is TRBJ1-1, the V gene TRBV19; 9 bases agree with TRBD1. Germline V CDR1 and CDR2: LNHDA, SQIVND (reference sequence). V lost 4 bases, J lost 7 bases, and 7 bases stayed unmatched. This CDR3 is built from 14 residues. The CDR3 bases are TGTGCCAGTAGTAACTGGGACAGGGTGGGTGAAGCTTTCTTT. It is translated as CASSNWDRVGEAFF.

The rearrangement links TRBV5-1 to TRBJ1-2; TRBD1 might be the D (6 bases). The CDR3 loop spans 15 amino acids. V was cut by 3 bases and J by 3 bases, with 15 bases left in between. In germline, CDR1 is SGHRS, CDR2 YFSETQ. The CDR3 region has the DNA TGCGCCAGCAGCTCGGGACAACTAGGAGACTATGGCTACACCTTC. It encodes CASSSGQLGDYGYTF. Combining the CDR3 with reference TRBV5-1 and TRBJ1-2 gives the whole variable domain KAGVTQTPRYLIKTRGQQVTLSCSPISGHRSVSWYQQTPGQGLQFLFEYFSETQRNKGNFPGRFSGRQFSNSRSEMNVSTLELGDSALYLCASSSGQLGDYGYTFGSGTRLTVV.

This clone has just one count. J is TRBJ1-1 and V is TRBV14, with D perhaps matching TRBD1 (5 bases). Per the germline V gene, CDR1 is SGHDN and CDR2 is FVKESK. Trimming pared 5 bases from V and 3 bases from J, leaving 13 bases between. CDR3 length: 14 amino acids. As DNA, the CDR3 is TGTGCCAGCAGCTACCTGGGGGGGGACACTGAAGCTTTCTTT. It translates to CASSYLGGDTEAFF. Combining the CDR3 with reference TRBV14 and TRBJ1-1 gives the whole variable domain EAGVTQFPSHSVIEKGQTVTLRCDPISGHDNLYWYRRVMGKEIKFLLHFVKESKQDESGMPNNRFLAERTGGTYSTLKVQPAELEDSGVYFCASSYLGGDTEAFFGQGTRLTVV.

The chain combines TRBV30 with TRBJ2-1; TRBD2 matches 8 bases. The CDR3 extends over 15 amino acids. V was clipped by 1 base and J by 6 bases; unmatched bases: 8. The germline V gene encodes CDR1 GTSNPN and CDR2 SVGIG (reference sequence). CDR3 in amino acids: CAWSDGTSIRNEQFF. In nucleotides, the CDR3 is TGTGCCTGGAGTGATGGGACTAGTATTCGCAATGAGCAGTTCTTC.

This clone was counted a few times. The chain recombines TRBV5-4 with TRBJ1-2, with D maybe TRBD1 (6 bases). Trimming removed 0 bases at V and 7 bases at J, with 13 bases between. The CDR3 is made up of 14 amino acids. Per germline, CDR1 SGHNT and CDR2 YYREEE (reference sequence). The CDR3 is CASSLAGDEGGYTF. In DNA form, the CDR3 reads TGTGCCAGCAGCTTGGCAGGGGATGAAGGTGGCTACACCTTC.

The chain employs TRBV30 and TRBJ1-2, with 11 bases aligning to TRBD1. Germline lookup yields CDR1 GTSNPN and CDR2 SVGIG (reference sequence). V gave up 2 bases and J gave up 7 bases; unmatched junction bases: 6. The CDR3 is 14 amino acids. The CDR3 spells CAWSPGQGGFGYTF. The CDR3 coding sequence is TGTGCCTGGAGTCCGGGACAGGGGGGGTTTGGCTACACCTTC.

The chain links TRBV10-3 to TRBJ2-5; TRBD2 agrees at 12 bases. This CDR3 region has 16 residues. The germline V gene encodes CDR1 ENHRY and CDR2 SYGVKD. V was clipped by 6 bases and J by 2 bases; unmatched bases: 7. CDR3: CAISSSGGALQETQYF. The CDR3 DNA reads as TGTGCCATCAGCTCTAGCGGGGGGGCTTTACAAGAGACCCAGTACTTC.

The rearrangement joins TRBV6-5 to TRBJ2-6; D may be TRBD1 (6 bases). CDR1 and CDR2 (germline): MNHEY, SVGAGI. This CDR3 contains 16 residues. Deletions cut 2 bases from V and 2 bases from J, with 10 bases between. As DNA, the CDR3 is TGTGCCAGCAGTTACCCACAGGGCGCTGGGGCCAACGTCCTGACTTTC. Amino acid sequence: CASSYPQGAGANVLTF.

This sequence joins TRBV5-6 and TRBJ2-2; D possibly corresponds to TRBD2 (6 bases). Germline values: CDR1 SGHDT, CDR2 YYEEEE. The CDR3 has 16 residues. V was clipped by 4 bases and J by 4 bases, with 17 bases between them. The CDR3, as DNA: TGTGCCAGCAGCACAACAACGGGGGTCTTCACCGGGGAGCTGTTTTTT. Amino acid sequence: CASSTTTGVFTGELFF.

The sample holds one count of this clone. V and J are TRBV2 and TRBJ2-5; 7 nucleotides agree with TRBD1. Germline V gene sequence: CDR1 SNHLY, CDR2 FYNNEI. This CDR3 is 14 amino acids long. V trimming: 5 bases; J trimming: 4 bases; junction bases outside the gene matches: 7. CDR3 sequence reads: CASSSQTGSETQYF. Written as DNA, the CDR3 is TGTGCCAGCAGTTCCCAGACAGGGTCAGAGACCCAGTACTTC.